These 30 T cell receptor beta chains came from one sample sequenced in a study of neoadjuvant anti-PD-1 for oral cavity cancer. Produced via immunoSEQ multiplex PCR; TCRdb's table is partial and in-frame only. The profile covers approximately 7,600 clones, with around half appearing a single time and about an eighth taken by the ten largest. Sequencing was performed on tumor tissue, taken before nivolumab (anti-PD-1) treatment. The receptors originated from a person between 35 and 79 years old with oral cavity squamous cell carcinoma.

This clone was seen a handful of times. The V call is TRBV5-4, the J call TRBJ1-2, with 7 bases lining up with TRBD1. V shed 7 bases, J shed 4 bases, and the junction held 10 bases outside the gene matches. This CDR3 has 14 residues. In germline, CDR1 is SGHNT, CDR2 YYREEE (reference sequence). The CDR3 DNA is TGTGCCAGCCACCCCCCGGGACAGCCCTATGGCTACACCTTC. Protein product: CASHPPGQPYGYTF.

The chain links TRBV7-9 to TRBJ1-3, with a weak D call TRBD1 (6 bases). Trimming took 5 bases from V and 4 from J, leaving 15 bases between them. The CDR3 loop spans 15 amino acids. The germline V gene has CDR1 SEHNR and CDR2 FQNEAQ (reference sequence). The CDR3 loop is CASSRGGGVGNTIYF. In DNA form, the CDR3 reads TGTGCCAGCAGCCGTGGAGGGGGAGTCGGAAACACCATATATTTT.

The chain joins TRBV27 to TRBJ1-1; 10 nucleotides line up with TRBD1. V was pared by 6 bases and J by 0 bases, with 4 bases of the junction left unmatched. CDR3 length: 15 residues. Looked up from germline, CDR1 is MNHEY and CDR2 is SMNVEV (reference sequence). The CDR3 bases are TGTGCCAGCAGGGGGACAGGGGTTCTGAACACTGAAGCTTTCTTT. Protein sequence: CASRGTGVLNTEAFF.

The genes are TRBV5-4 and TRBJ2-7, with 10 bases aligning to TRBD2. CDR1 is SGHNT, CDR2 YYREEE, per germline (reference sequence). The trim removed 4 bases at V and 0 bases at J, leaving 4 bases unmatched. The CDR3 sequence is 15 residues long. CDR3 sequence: CASSLGTSDSYEQYF. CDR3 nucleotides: TGTGCCAGCAGCCTGGGGACTAGCGACTCCTACGAGCAGTACTTC.

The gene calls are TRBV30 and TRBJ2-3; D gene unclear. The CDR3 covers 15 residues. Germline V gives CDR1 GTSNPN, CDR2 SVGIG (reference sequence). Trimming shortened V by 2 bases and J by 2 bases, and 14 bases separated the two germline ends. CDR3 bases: TGTGCCTGGAGTTTAGGAGTCGTATCCACAGATACGCAGTATTTT. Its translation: CAWSLGVVSTDTQYF.

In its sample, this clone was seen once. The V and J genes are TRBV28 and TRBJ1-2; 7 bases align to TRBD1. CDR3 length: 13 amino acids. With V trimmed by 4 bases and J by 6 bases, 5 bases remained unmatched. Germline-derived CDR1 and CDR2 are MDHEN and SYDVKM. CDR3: CASSYGQGDGYTF. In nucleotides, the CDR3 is TGTGCCAGCAGTTACGGGCAGGGGGATGGCTACACCTTC.

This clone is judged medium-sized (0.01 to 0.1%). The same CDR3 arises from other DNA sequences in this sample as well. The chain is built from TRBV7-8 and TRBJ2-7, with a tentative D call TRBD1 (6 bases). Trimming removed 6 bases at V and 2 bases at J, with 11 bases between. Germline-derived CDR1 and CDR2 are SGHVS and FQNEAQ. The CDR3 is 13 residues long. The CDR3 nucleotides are TGTGCCAGCAGTCTTGGGGGCCCCTACGAGCAGTACTTC. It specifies CASSLGGPYEQYF. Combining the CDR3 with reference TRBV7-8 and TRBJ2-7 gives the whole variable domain GAGVSQSPRYKVAKRGQDVALRCDPISGHVSLFWYQQALGQGPEFLTYFQNEAQLDKSGLPSDRFFAERPEGSVSTLKIQRTQQEDSAVYLCASSLGGPYEQYFGPGTRLTVT.

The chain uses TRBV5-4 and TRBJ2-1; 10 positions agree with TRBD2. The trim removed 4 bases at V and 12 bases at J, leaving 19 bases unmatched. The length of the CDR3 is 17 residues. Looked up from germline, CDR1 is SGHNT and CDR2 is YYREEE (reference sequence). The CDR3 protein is CASSAPGLAIQLGGQFF. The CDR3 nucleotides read TGTGCCAGCAGCGCCCCGGGACTAGCGATCCAGTTAGGTGGGCAGTTCTTC.

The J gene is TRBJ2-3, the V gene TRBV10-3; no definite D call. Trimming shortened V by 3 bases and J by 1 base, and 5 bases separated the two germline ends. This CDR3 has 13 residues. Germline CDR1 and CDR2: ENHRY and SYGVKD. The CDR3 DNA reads TGTGCCATCAGTGAAGGTCGCACAGATACGCAGTATTTT. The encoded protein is CAISEGRTDTQYF.

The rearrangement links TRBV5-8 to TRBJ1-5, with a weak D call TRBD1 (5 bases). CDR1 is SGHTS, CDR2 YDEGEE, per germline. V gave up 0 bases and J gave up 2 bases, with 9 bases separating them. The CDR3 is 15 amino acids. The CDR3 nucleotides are TGTGCCAGCAGCTTGGCAGGGAGGGGCAATCAGCCCCAGCATTTT. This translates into CASSLAGRGNQPQHF.

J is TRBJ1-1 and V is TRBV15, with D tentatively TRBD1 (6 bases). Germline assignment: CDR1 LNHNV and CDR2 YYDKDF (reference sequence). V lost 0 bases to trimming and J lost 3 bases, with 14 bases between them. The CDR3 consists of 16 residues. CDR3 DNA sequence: TGTGCCACCAGCAGAGAGCTGGGGGCGTGGGACACTGAAGCTTTCTTT. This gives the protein CATSRELGAWDTEAFF. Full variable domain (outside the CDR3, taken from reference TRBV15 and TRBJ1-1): DAMVIQNPRYQVTQFGKPVTLSCSQTLNHNVMYWYQQKSSQAPKLLFHYYDKDFNNEADTPDNFQSRRPNTSFCFLDIRSPGLGDTAMYLCATSRELGAWDTEAFFGQGTRLTVV.

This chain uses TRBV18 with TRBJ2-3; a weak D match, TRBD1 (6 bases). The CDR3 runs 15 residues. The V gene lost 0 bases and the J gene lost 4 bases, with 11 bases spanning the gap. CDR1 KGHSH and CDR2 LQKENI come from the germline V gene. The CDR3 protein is CASSPPRGNSDTQYF. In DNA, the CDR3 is TGTGCCAGCTCACCACCCAGGGGTAACTCAGATACGCAGTATTTT.

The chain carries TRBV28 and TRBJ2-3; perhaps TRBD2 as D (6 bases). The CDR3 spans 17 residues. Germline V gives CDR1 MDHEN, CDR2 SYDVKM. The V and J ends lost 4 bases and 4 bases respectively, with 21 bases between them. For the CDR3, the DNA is TGTGCCAGCAGTTCCCCGCGGGGCGCAGGACATGCAGATACGCAGTATTTT. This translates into CASSSPRGAGHADTQYF.

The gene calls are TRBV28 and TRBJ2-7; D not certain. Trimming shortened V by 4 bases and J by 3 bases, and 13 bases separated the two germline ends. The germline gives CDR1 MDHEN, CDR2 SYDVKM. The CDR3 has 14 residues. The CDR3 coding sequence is TGTGCCAGCAGTTCTGGGCAGTCCCTCTACGAGCAGTACTTC. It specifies CASSSGQSLYEQYF. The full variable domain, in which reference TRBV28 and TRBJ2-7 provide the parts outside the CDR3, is DVKVTQSSRYLVKRTGEKVFLECVQDMDHENMFWYRQDPGLGLRLIYFSYDVKMKEKGDIPEGYSVSREKKERFSLILESASTNQTSMYLCASSSGQSLYEQYFGPGTRLTVT.

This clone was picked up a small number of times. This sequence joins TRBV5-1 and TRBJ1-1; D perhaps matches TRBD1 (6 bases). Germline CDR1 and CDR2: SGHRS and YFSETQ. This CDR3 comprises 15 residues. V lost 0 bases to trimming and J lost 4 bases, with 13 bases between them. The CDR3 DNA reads TGCGCCAGCAGCTTGGCCCAGGGGTTGAGCACTGAAGCTTTCTTT. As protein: CASSLAQGLSTEAFF.

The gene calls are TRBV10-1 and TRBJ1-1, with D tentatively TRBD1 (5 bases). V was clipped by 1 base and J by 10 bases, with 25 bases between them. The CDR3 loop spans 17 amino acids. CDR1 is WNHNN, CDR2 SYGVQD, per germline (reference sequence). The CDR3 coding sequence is TGCGCCAGCAGTGAGTTTACAGGACCTACCTCCCTTTCGGGAGCTTTCTTT. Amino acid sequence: CASSEFTGPTSLSGAFF.

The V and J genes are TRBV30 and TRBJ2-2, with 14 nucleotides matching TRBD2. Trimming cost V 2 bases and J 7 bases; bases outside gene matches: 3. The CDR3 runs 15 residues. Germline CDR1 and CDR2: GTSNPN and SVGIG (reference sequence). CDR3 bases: TGTGCCTGGAGTAAGGGACTAGCGGGAGTCGGGGAGCTGTTTTTT. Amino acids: CAWSKGLAGVGELFF.

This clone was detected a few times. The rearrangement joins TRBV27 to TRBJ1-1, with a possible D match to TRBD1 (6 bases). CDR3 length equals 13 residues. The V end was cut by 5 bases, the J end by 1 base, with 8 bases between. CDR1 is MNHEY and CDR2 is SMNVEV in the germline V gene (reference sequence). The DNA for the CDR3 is TGTGCCAGCAGTCTGACAGGGAACACTGAAGCTTTCTTT. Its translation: CASSLTGNTEAFF.

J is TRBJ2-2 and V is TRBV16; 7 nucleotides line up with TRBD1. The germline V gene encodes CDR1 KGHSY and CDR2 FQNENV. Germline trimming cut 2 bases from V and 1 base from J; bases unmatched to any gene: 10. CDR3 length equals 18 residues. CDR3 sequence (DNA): TGTGCCAGCAGCCAAGACGCCTTGGGACAGCTGAACACCGGGGAGCTGTTTTTT. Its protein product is CASSQDALGQLNTGELFF. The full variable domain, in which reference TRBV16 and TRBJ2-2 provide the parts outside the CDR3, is GEEVAQTPKHLVRGEGQKAKLYCAPIKGHSYVFWYQQVLKNEFKFLISFQNENVFDETGMPKERFSAKCLPNSPCSLEIQATKLEDSAVYFCASSQDALGQLNTGELFFGEGSRLTVL.

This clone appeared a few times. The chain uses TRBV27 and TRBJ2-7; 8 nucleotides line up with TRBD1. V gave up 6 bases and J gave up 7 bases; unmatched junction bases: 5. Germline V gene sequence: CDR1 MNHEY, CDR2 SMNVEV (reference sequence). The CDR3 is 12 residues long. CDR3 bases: TGTGCCAGCAGGGACAGGGCCCTGGAGCAGTACTTC. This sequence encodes CASRDRALEQYF.

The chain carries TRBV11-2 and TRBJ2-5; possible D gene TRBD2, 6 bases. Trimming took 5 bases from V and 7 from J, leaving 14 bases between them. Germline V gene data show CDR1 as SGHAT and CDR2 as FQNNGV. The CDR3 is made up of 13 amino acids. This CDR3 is CASSQSSVGTQYF. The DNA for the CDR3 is TGTGCCAGCAGCCAATCTAGCGTGGGGACCCAGTACTTC.

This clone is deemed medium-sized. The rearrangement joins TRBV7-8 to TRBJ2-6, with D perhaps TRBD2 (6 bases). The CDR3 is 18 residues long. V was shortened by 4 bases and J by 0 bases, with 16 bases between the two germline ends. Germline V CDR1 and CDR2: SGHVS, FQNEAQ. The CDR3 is CASSSRERVISGANVLTF. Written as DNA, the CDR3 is TGTGCCAGCAGCTCCCGGGAGCGGGTGATCTCTGGGGCCAACGTCCTGACTTTC.

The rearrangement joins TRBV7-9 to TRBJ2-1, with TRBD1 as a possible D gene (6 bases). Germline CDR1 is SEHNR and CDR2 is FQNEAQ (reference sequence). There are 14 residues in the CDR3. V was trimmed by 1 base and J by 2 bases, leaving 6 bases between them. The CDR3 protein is CASSLGTAYNEQFF. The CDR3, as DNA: TGTGCCAGCAGCTTAGGGACAGCCTACAATGAGCAGTTCTTC.

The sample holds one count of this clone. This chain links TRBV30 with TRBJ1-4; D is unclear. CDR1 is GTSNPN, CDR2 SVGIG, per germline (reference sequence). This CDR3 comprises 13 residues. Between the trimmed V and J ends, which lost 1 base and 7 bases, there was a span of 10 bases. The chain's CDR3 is CAWSGSYPEKLFF. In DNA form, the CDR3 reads TGTGCCTGGAGTGGATCATACCCTGAAAAACTGTTTTTT.

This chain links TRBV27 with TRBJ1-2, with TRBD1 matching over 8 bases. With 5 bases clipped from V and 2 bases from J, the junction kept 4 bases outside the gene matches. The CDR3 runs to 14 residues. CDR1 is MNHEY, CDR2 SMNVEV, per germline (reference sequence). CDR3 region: CASSGQGANYGYTF. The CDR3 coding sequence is TGTGCCAGCAGTGGACAGGGCGCCAACTATGGCTACACCTTC.

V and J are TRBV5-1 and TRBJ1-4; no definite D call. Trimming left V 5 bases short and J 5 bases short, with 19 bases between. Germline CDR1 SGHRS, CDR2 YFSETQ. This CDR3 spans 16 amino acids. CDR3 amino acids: CASSPMIGESNEKLFF. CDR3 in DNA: TGCGCCAGCAGTCCAATGATTGGGGAATCGAATGAAAAACTGTTTTTT.

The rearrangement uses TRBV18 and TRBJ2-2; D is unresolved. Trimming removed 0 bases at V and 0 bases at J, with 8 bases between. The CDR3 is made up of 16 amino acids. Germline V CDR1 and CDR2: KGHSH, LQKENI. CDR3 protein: CASSPPEVSNTGELFF. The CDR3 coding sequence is TGTGCCAGCTCACCACCCGAGGTGTCGAACACCGGGGAGCTGTTTTTT.

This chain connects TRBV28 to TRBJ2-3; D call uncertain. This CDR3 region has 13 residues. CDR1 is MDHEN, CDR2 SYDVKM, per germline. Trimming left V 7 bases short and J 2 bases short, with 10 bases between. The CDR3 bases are TGTGCCAGCACCCATGGTGTCACAGATACGCAGTATTTT. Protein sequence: CASTHGVTDTQYF.

CDR3 sequence: CASSLGFTDTQYF. The DNA of the CDR3 is TGTGCCAGCAGCTTAGGGTTCACAGATACGCAGTATTTT. This chain links TRBV7-8 with TRBJ2-3; no reliable D call. Germline lookup yields CDR1 SGHVS and CDR2 FQNEAQ. This CDR3 is built from 13 residues. V lost 1 base to trimming and J lost 2 bases, with 4 bases between them.

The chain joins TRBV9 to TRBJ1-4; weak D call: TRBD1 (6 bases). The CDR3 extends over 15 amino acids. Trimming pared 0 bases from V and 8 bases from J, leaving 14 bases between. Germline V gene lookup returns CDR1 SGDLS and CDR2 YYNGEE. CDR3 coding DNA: TGTGCCAGCAGCGTAGCTGGACAGAACGGGGAAAAACTGTTTTTT. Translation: CASSVAGQNGEKLFF.